Below are 26 T cell receptor beta chains sequenced from a single sample in a study of blood T cell repertoires in COVID-19. The data were produced by immunoSEQ multiplex PCR, yet TCRdb's version contains in-frame clones alone and is incomplete. The sample holds 100,000 or so clones, approximately 86% seen once. Material: PBMCs or T cells enriched from blood (not recorded which). These receptors all come from a woman between 45 and 60 years old who had recovered from COVID-19.

The genes are TRBV30 and TRBJ2-7; possible D gene TRBD2, 5 bases. Germline V gene sequence: CDR1 GTSNPN, CDR2 SVGIG (reference sequence). The CDR3 has 14 residues. V was cut by 3 bases and J by 0 bases, with 12 bases left in between. The CDR3 DNA reads as TGTGCCTGGAGCCCGGGATACCTCTCCTACGAGCAGTACTTC. It specifies CAWSPGYLSYEQYF.

The chain couples TRBV28 to TRBJ2-1, with 10 positions matching TRBD1. Germline V gene data show CDR1 as MDHEN and CDR2 as SYDVKM. V was pared by 6 bases and J by 7 bases, with 9 bases of the junction left unmatched. CDR3 length equals 15 residues. This chain's CDR3 is CASSRDRGSANEQFF. In DNA form, the CDR3 reads TGTGCCAGCAGCCGGGACAGGGGTTCGGCGAATGAGCAGTTCTTC.

The chain employs TRBV5-4 and TRBJ2-5; 10 bases fit TRBD2. The CDR3 contains 16 residues. Germline CDR1 reads SGHNT; CDR2 reads YYREEE (reference sequence). J was trimmed by 1 base and V by 2 bases; bases with no gene match: 5. CDR3 sequence reads: CASSLPGLASQETQYF. In DNA, the CDR3 is TGTGCCAGCAGCTTACCGGGACTAGCGTCCCAAGAGACCCAGTACTTC.

The J gene is TRBJ1-4, the V gene TRBV4-1, with TRBD1 matching over 9 bases. CDR3 length: 15 amino acids. Trimming at V came to 5 bases and at J to 5 bases, leaving 6 bases not matched to a gene. CDR1 is MGHRA, CDR2 YSYEKL, per germline. The CDR3 bases are TGCGCCAGCAGCGGAACAGGGGGCGGCAATGAAAAACTGTTTTTT. This encodes CASSGTGGGNEKLFF.

The J gene is TRBJ2-5, the V gene TRBV21-1; the table calls TRBD2, which could not be checked here. TRBV21-1 is reported as a pseudogene. This CDR3 comprises 12 residues. CDR3 amino acids: CASSKSVKTQYF. The CDR3 DNA follows: TGTGCCAGCAGCAAATCGGTTAAGACCCAGTACTTC.

The DNA for the CDR3 is TGTGCCAGCAGCCCCGACGAAGGACTAGCAGGACTACTCTACGAGCAGTACTTC. Protein product: CASSPDEGLAGLLYEQYF. This chain joins TRBV7-6 and TRBJ2-7; 8 bases match TRBD2. The V gene's germline CDR1 is SGHVS and CDR2 FNYEAQ. V was clipped by 5 bases and J by 3 bases; unmatched bases: 18. This CDR3 spans 18 amino acids.

The chain links TRBV3-1 (or the pseudogene TRBV3-2) to TRBJ2-7; 7 nucleotides agree with TRBD2. This CDR3 spans 15 amino acids. Trimming cost V 1 base and J 6 bases; bases outside gene matches: 9. Germline-derived CDR1 and CDR2 are LGHDT and YNNKEL (reference sequence). DNA for the CDR3: TGTGCCAGCAGCCAAGTCGTGGGAGGGAAGGTCGAGCAGTACTTC. Residues: CASSQVVGGKVEQYF.

V and J are TRBV28 and TRBJ1-5, with TRBD1 identical over 7 bases. Germline V gives CDR1 MDHEN, CDR2 SYDVKM. CDR3 size: 15 residues. Trimming removed 5 bases from V and 1 base from J; junction bases left unmatched: 5. DNA of the CDR3: TGTGCCAGCAGTCGAAGGACAGGAAGCAATCAGCCCCAGCATTTT. This encodes CASSRRTGSNQPQHF.

The chain uses TRBV5-1 and TRBJ1-6; 8 bases are shared with TRBD1. The J segment lost 7 bases and the V segment lost 0 bases, leaving 3 bases of the junction unmatched. The CDR3 covers 15 residues. CDR1 is SGHRS and CDR2 is YFSETQ in the germline V gene. This chain's CDR3 is CASSLAGDRNSPLHF. As DNA, the CDR3 is TGCGCCAGCAGCTTGGCCGGGGACAGGAATTCACCCCTCCACTTT. The complete variable domain, with remaining parts taken from reference TRBV5-1 and TRBJ1-6, reads KAGVTQTPRYLIKTRGQQVTLSCSPISGHRSVSWYQQTPGQGLQFLFEYFSETQRNKGNFPGRFSGRQFSNSRSEMNVSTLELGDSALYLCASSLAGDRNSPLHFGNGTRLTVT.

This rearrangement joins TRBV28 to TRBJ1-5; TRBD1 aligns across 8 bases. Germline V gene sequence: CDR1 MDHEN, CDR2 SYDVKM. Germline trimming cut 6 bases from V and 8 bases from J; bases unmatched to any gene: 9. The CDR3 is made up of 14 amino acids. CDR3 nucleotide sequence: TGTGCCAGCAGCACCTCAGGGGGCAAGGAGCCCCAGCATTTT. The encoded protein is CASSTSGGKEPQHF.

The chain carries TRBV7-8 and TRBJ1-1; 8 bases are a match to TRBD1. This CDR3 comprises 14 residues. Per the germline V gene, CDR1 is SGHVS and CDR2 is FQNEAQ. With 5 bases clipped from V and 4 bases from J, the junction kept 6 bases outside the gene matches. The CDR3 protein is CASSPRTGFTEAFF. The CDR3 nucleotides read TGTGCCAGCAGCCCTCGGACAGGGTTCACTGAAGCTTTCTTT.

The chain carries TRBV6-5 and TRBJ1-5; D may be TRBD1 (5 bases). Looked up from germline, CDR1 is MNHEY and CDR2 is SVGAGI. This CDR3 contains 13 residues. V dropped 2 bases and J dropped 6 bases, with 8 bases sitting between them. This CDR3 is CASSYVGVQPQHF. The CDR3 nucleotides read TGTGCCAGCAGTTACGTAGGGGTTCAGCCCCAGCATTTT.

V usage is TRBV28 and J usage is TRBJ2-2, with TRBD1 identical over 12 bases. From germline, CDR1 is MDHEN and CDR2 SYDVKM. V lost 8 bases and J lost 5; bases outside the gene matches: 12. The CDR3 has 17 amino acids. CDR3 sequence (DNA): TGTGCCAGCGGACTGCCGGGACAGGGGGCGAGAACCGGGGAGCTGTTTTTT. This encodes CASGLPGQGARTGELFF.

The CDR3 DNA is TGTGCCAGTATGGGACTCCTCGGGACGAACACTGAAGCTTTCTTT. Amino acids: CASMGLLGTNTEAFF. The rearrangement links TRBV19 to TRBJ1-1, with D possibly being TRBD1 (5 bases). CDR1 is LNHDA, CDR2 SQIVND, per germline (reference sequence). This CDR3 spans 15 amino acids. The V end was cut by 7 bases, the J end by 1 base, with 16 bases between.

The J gene is TRBJ1-2, the V gene TRBV4-1; perhaps TRBD1 as D (5 bases). V lost 1 base, J lost 3 bases, and 12 bases lay in between. The CDR3 has 15 residues. Per the germline V gene, CDR1 is MGHRA and CDR2 is YSYEKL. CDR3 loop: CASSQASQGDYGYTF. CDR3 nucleotide sequence: TGCGCCAGCAGCCAAGCTTCCCAGGGCGACTATGGCTACACCTTC.

The rearrangement joins TRBV5-1 to TRBJ1-5; TRBD1 agrees at 9 bases. The CDR3 covers 14 residues. The trim removed 4 bases at V and 6 bases at J, leaving 5 bases unmatched. From germline, CDR1 is SGHRS and CDR2 YFSETQ. The CDR3, as DNA: TGCGCCAGCAGCCCGGGACAGGGAAGTCAGCCCCAGCATTTT. Its protein product is CASSPGQGSQPQHF.

The chain combines TRBV5-1 with TRBJ2-3, with D maybe TRBD1 (6 bases). CDR1 is SGHRS and CDR2 is YFSETQ in the germline V gene. The CDR3 is made up of 14 amino acids. V lost 4 bases and J 0 bases, leaving 9 bases between the germline ends. The CDR3 nucleotides read TGCGCCAGCAGCGCAGGGGATAGCACAGATACGCAGTATTTT. Protein product: CASSAGDSTDTQYF.

Regarding this clone: Distinct nucleotide sequences in the sample also encode this CDR3. The chain couples TRBV11-2 to TRBJ1-1, with a tentative D call TRBD1 (6 bases). The CDR3 consists of 14 residues. Germline CDR1 is SGHAT and CDR2 is FQNNGV. The V end lost 4 bases, the J end lost 1 base, and 10 bases lay between the germline ends. This CDR3 is CASSSSDRNTEAFF. The DNA for the CDR3 is TGTGCCAGCAGCTCGTCGGACAGGAACACTGAAGCTTTCTTT.

V is TRBV11-3 and J is TRBJ2-6, with D unclear. Per germline, CDR1 SGHNT and CDR2 YENEEA. This CDR3 has 15 amino acids. V was clipped by 4 bases and J by 2 bases, with 9 bases between them. Here the CDR3 reads CASSSISAGANVLTF. CDR3 coding DNA: TGTGCCAGCAGCTCGATCTCGGCTGGGGCCAACGTCCTGACTTTC.

The V call is TRBV28, the J call TRBJ2-7; 13 nucleotides agree with TRBD2. The germline CDR1 and CDR2 sequences are MDHEN and SYDVKM. The length of the CDR3 is 18 residues. The V gene end was trimmed by 3 bases and the J gene end by 0 bases; junction bases not matched to a gene: 8. CDR3 amino acids: CASSFRTSGGLYSYEQYF. The CDR3 coding sequence is TGTGCCAGCAGTTTCAGGACTAGCGGGGGCCTCTACTCCTACGAGCAGTACTTC.

The chain joins TRBV11-2 to TRBJ1-1; TRBD1 matches at 8 bases. V dropped 6 bases and J dropped 1; count of bases not matched to a gene: 7. Looked up from germline, CDR1 is SGHAT and CDR2 is FQNNGV. The CDR3 is 15 residues long. The CDR3 bases are TGTGCCAGCAGGAGAAGGACAGGGCCGAACACTGAAGCTTTCTTT. This translates into CASRRRTGPNTEAFF.

A remark on this clone: Germline is not matched at one junction end, which may reflect a read error. This chain joins TRBV29-1 and TRBJ1-2; 7 positions match TRBD1. The length of the CDR3 is 11 residues. In germline, CDR1 is SQVTM, CDR2 ANQGSEA. The CDR3 protein is CSVEAPTGFLF. The CDR3 DNA reads TGCAGCGTTGAAGCCCCGACAGGGTTCCTCTTC.

The chain has TRBV24-1 and TRBJ1-2, with 8 bases aligning to TRBD1. With 3 bases clipped from V and 4 bases from J, the junction kept 3 bases outside the gene matches. Germline V CDR1 and CDR2: KGHDR, SFDVKD. The CDR3 totals 14 residues. CDR3 nucleotides: TGTGCCACCAGTGATCGCGGGACAGGCTATGGCTACACCTTC. Amino acid sequence: CATSDRGTGYGYTF.

The gene calls are TRBV6-1 and TRBJ2-5; D possibly corresponds to TRBD2 (6 bases). The V gene's germline CDR1 is MNHNS and CDR2 SASEGT. The CDR3 is made up of 15 amino acids. V gave up 1 base and J gave up 1 base, with 10 bases separating them. In DNA, the CDR3 is TGTGCCAGCAGTGAAGGTGTCGGGGGCCAAGAGACCCAGTACTTC. It yields the protein CASSEGVGGQETQYF.

This clone was observed a single time. V is TRBV28 and J is TRBJ2-7, with D possibly matching TRBD2 (6 bases). V was trimmed by 7 bases and J by 3 bases, leaving 16 bases between them. Looked up from germline, CDR1 is MDHEN and CDR2 is SYDVKM. The length of the CDR3 is 14 residues. The CDR3 loop is CASIGTRGGYEQYF. The DNA for the CDR3 is TGTGCCAGCATAGGGACGCGGGGAGGCTACGAGCAGTACTTC.

The chain recombines TRBV7-2 with TRBJ1-3; D unresolved. V was clipped by 3 bases and J by 3 bases, with 9 bases between them. Germline values: CDR1 SGHTA, CDR2 FQGNSA. CDR3 size: 14 residues. Written as DNA, the CDR3 is TGTGCCAGCAGCTTCGCGGGAGGTGGAAACACCATATATTTT. Protein product: CASSFAGGGNTIYF.